The 10 T cell receptor beta chains in this list originate from one sample, sequenced in a study of blood T cell repertoires in COVID-19. Repertoires were generated with immunoSEQ multiplex PCR, while TCRdb's copy carries only in-frame clones and drops some. The repertoire includes about 300,000 clones, 65% to 90% of them detected once, and more than 9% sits in the top ten. The sequencing sample was made of PBMCs or T cells enriched from blood (not recorded which). The source of these receptors is a woman younger than 30 who had recovered from COVID-19.

This rearrangement joins TRBV3-1 (or the pseudogene TRBV3-2) to TRBJ2-2; 10 bases agree with TRBD2. Trimming removed 7 bases from V and 5 bases from J; junction bases left unmatched: 7. The CDR3 totals 15 residues. The V gene's germline CDR1 is LGHDT and CDR2 YNNKEL (reference sequence). CDR3 DNA: TGTGCCAGCAACCCCGTAGCGGGGGGAACCGGGGAGCTGTTTTTT. Residues: CASNPVAGGTGELFF.

V and J are TRBV7-2 and TRBJ1-2, with 8 bases aligning to TRBD1. V shed 3 bases, J shed 2 bases, and the junction held 5 bases outside the gene matches. Germline values: CDR1 SGHTA, CDR2 FQGNSA. CDR3 size: 15 residues. CDR3 region: CASSFAGGANYGYTF. The CDR3 DNA reads as TGTGCCAGCAGCTTCGCAGGGGGCGCGAACTATGGCTACACCTTC.

The rearrangement uses TRBV28 and TRBJ2-2, with a possible D match to TRBD1 (6 bases). This CDR3 has 14 residues. V lost 6 bases and J 7 bases, leaving 15 bases between the germline ends. CDR1 and CDR2 (germline): MDHEN, SYDVKM. In DNA, the CDR3 is TGTGCCAGCAGCTCCGGGACAAAGAACGGGGAGCTGTTTTTT. Translation: CASSSGTKNGELFF.

The CDR3 reads CAIRKGQHSYEQYF. In DNA, the CDR3 is TGTGCCATAAGAAAGGGACAGCACTCCTACGAGCAGTACTTC. This chain joins TRBV10-3 and TRBJ2-7; 7 bases agree with TRBD1. V trimming: 9 bases; J trimming: 0 bases; junction bases outside the gene matches: 8. Germline assignment: CDR1 ENHRY and CDR2 SYGVKD. This CDR3 is 14 amino acids long.

This clone was observed a single time. This CDR3 is also generated by other DNA sequences in the sample. This chain links TRBV28 with TRBJ2-7; D is unclear. V shed 1 base and J shed 4 bases, with 5 bases lying between them. This CDR3 comprises 12 residues. The germline V gene encodes CDR1 MDHEN and CDR2 SYDVKM. CDR3 in DNA: TGTGCCAGCAGTTTATACTCGTACGAGCAGTACTTC. This translates into CASSLYSYEQYF.

The chain joins TRBV6-1 to TRBJ2-7; tentative D call: TRBD2 (6 bases). Germline values: CDR1 MNHNS, CDR2 SASEGT. The CDR3 consists of 17 residues. Trimming took off 2 bases at V and 2 bases at J, with 19 bases between the two ends. DNA of the CDR3: TGTGCCAGCAGTGAACCTGCGAAGGGGAGGCTAACCTACGAGCAGTACTTC. As protein: CASSEPAKGRLTYEQYF.

The chain has TRBV24-1 and TRBJ2-2, with a possible D match to TRBD1 (5 bases). Trimming removed 3 bases at V and 3 bases at J, with 10 bases between. The CDR3 contains 15 residues. CDR1 KGHDR and CDR2 SFDVKD come from the germline V gene. Here the CDR3 reads CATSDGREHTGELFF. The DNA for the CDR3 is TGTGCCACCAGTGATGGCAGGGAACACACCGGGGAGCTGTTTTTT.

This chain joins TRBV18 and TRBJ1-6; TRBD1 might be the D (5 bases). Trimming took off 4 bases at V and 5 bases at J, with 12 bases between the two ends. In germline, CDR1 is KGHSH, CDR2 LQKENI. This CDR3 has 15 residues. In DNA, the CDR3 is TGTGCCAGCTCACGGGAGGGGCTCGATAATTCACCCCTCCACTTT. Translating gives CASSREGLDNSPLHF.

The CDR3 nucleotides read TGTGCCAGTAGTCCAGGGACAGCTAACTATGGCTACACCTTC. It is translated as CASSPGTANYGYTF. The chain employs TRBV19 and TRBJ1-2; 7 bases agree with TRBD1. Germline CDR1 LNHDA, CDR2 SQIVND (reference sequence). Trimming at V came to 5 bases and at J to 0 bases, leaving 3 bases not matched to a gene. The CDR3 has 14 residues.

The chain combines TRBV27 with TRBJ1-4, with 9 bases aligning to TRBD1. This CDR3 comprises 15 residues. In germline, CDR1 is MNHEY, CDR2 SMNVEV (reference sequence). Unmatched junction bases numbered 11, after V lost 8 bases and J lost 7 bases. The DNA of the CDR3 is TGTGCCAGCCAACCTTTTAGGGACAGGGTTGAAAAACTGTTTTTT. Its protein product is CASQPFRDRVEKLFF.